The 27 T cell receptor beta chains below all came from one sample that was sequenced in a study of T cell repertoires in cytomegalovirus infection. From the reads, TCRdb called clonotypes with MiXCR, one entry per CDR3 protein. This table holds 250,000 to 300,000 distinct CDR3 sequences, about 17% found once. The sequencing input was CD8+ T cells from PBMCs. These receptors were taken from a human donor in good health (CMV status not recorded). Some clones in this sample may be carry-over from other donors' samples.

The chain couples TRBV19 to TRBJ1-1; a weak D match, TRBD1 (5 bases). Trimming removed 10 bases at V and 4 bases at J, with 22 bases between. Per germline, CDR1 LNHDA and CDR2 SQIVND (reference sequence). The CDR3 has 15 residues. CDR3: CATKVGVGVGTEAFF. DNA for the CDR3: TGTGCCACTAAAGTGGGGGTTGGCGTTGGCACTGAAGCTTTCTTT.

This clonotype occurred many times. This chain joins TRBV7-8 and TRBJ2-4; maybe TRBD2 (6 bases). Trimming left V 2 bases short and J 0 bases short, with 11 bases between. CDR3 length: 16 residues. CDR1 is SGHVS and CDR2 is FQNEAQ in the germline V gene. CDR3 sequence reads: CASSLIGRLAKNIQYF. CDR3 bases: TGTGCCAGCAGCTTAATAGGGAGGTTAGCCAAAAACATTCAGTACTTC.

A word on this clonotype: A read error may account for a junction end that differs from germline. V gene TRBV20-1 combines with J gene TRBJ1-6; 10 nucleotides match TRBD1. Germline lookup yields CDR1 DFQATT and CDR2 SNEGSKA (reference sequence). The CDR3 spans 14 residues. CDR3 nucleotide sequence: TGCAGTGCTATGGGGACAGGGGATAATTCACACCTCCACTTT. As protein: CSAMGTGDNSHLHF.

This chain connects TRBV5-4 to TRBJ1-2; D unclear. V lost 5 bases, J lost 6 bases, and 17 bases lay in between. Looked up from germline, CDR1 is SGHNT and CDR2 is YYREEE (reference sequence). The CDR3 is 14 amino acids. In DNA form, the CDR3 reads TGTGCCAGCAGGGAGGAGACCGAACACAATGGCTACACCTTC. It encodes CASREETEHNGYTF.

This clonotype was recorded many times. V and J are TRBV20-1 and TRBJ1-4; D call uncertain. The germline V gene has CDR1 DFQATT and CDR2 SNEGSKA (reference sequence). Trimming pared 8 bases from V and 5 bases from J, leaving 9 bases between. CDR3 length equals 11 residues. The CDR3 DNA reads as TGCAGTCCGGTGAAAAATGAAAAACTGTTTTTT. As protein: CSPVKNEKLFF.

The chain couples TRBV20-1 to TRBJ2-7, with 7 positions matching TRBD2. The CDR3 has 14 amino acids. Germline-derived CDR1 and CDR2 are DFQATT and SNEGSKA (reference sequence). Unmatched junction bases numbered 5, after V lost 1 base and J lost 2 bases. CDR3 region: CSARARGEPYEQYF. The CDR3 DNA reads TGCAGTGCTAGAGCCCGGGGGGAACCCTACGAGCAGTACTTC.

The sample holds a few counts of this clonotype. This sequence joins TRBV28 and TRBJ2-1; no definite D call. V lost 3 bases to trimming and J lost 2 bases, with 8 bases between them. This CDR3 is built from 14 residues. Per the germline V gene, CDR1 is MDHEN and CDR2 is SYDVKM. The chain's CDR3 is CASSFLEAYNEQFF. In DNA form, the CDR3 reads TGTGCCAGCAGTTTTCTAGAAGCCTACAATGAGCAGTTCTTC. Variable domain in full (rest from reference TRBV28 and TRBJ2-1): DVKVTQSSRYLVKRTGEKVFLECVQDMDHENMFWYRQDPGLGLRLIYFSYDVKMKEKGDIPEGYSVSREKKERFSLILESASTNQTSMYLCASSFLEAYNEQFFGPGTRLTVL.

V gene TRBV28 combines with J gene TRBJ2-7, with TRBD1 identical over 10 bases. V gave up 6 bases and J gave up 1 base; unmatched junction bases: 6. Germline V gene sequence: CDR1 MDHEN, CDR2 SYDVKM. CDR3 length: 15 amino acids. CDR3 residues: CASSRDRGLSYEQYF. The CDR3 DNA sequence: TGTGCCAGCAGCCGTGACAGGGGGCTTTCCTACGAGCAGTACTTC.

This clonotype was counted between two and nine times. The rearrangement joins TRBV6-5 to TRBJ1-2; weak D call: TRBD1 (5 bases). Trimming took 4 bases from V and 14 from J, leaving 14 bases between them. The CDR3 runs 11 residues. The germline V gene has CDR1 MNHEY and CDR2 SVGAGI. The CDR3 sequence is CASSLGTWETF. In DNA, the CDR3 is TGTGCCAGCAGTTTAGGGACCTGGGAAACCTTC.

This clonotype has more than one count but fewer than ten. The chain links TRBV7-9 to TRBJ2-7; a possible D gene is TRBD2 (6 bases). V was pared by 4 bases and J by 0 bases, with 16 bases between. The CDR3 extends over 16 amino acids. The V gene's germline CDR1 is SEHNR and CDR2 FQNEAQ (reference sequence). This CDR3 reads CASSSPAGNNSYEQYF. CDR3 DNA sequence: TGTGCCAGCAGCTCCCCGGCGGGAAACAACTCCTACGAGCAGTACTTC.

This clonotype was found a few times. The chain uses TRBV24-1 and TRBJ2-1; D unclear. CDR1 and CDR2 (germline): KGHDR, SFDVKD. There are 16 residues in the CDR3. The V and J ends lost 1 base and 0 bases respectively, with 9 bases between them. CDR3 nucleotide sequence: TGTGCCACCAGTGATTTTTGGAAGCCCTCCTACAATGAGCAGTTCTTC. It is translated as CATSDFWKPSYNEQFF.

The rearrangement joins TRBV23-1 to TRBJ2-4; 8 bases align to TRBD2. TRBV23-1 is annotated as an ORF whose role is uncertain. This CDR3 contains 16 residues. After removal of 2 bases from V and 6 bases from J, the junction contained 9 bases not matched to a gene. The CDR3 nucleotides read TGCGCCAGCAGTCAACGGGGGGGGAACCCACGAAACATTCAGTACTTC. Its translation: CASSQRGGNPRNIQYF.

This clonotype has a handful of counts. The chain is built from TRBV28 and TRBJ1-4; no definite D call. In germline, CDR1 is MDHEN, CDR2 SYDVKM. The CDR3 consists of 12 residues. V dropped 3 bases and J dropped 7 bases, with 6 bases sitting between them. In DNA form, the CDR3 reads TGTGCCAGCAGTTTCTTGTCTGAAAAACTGTTTTTT. Its protein is CASSFLSEKLFF. Using reference TRBV28 and TRBJ1-4 for the parts outside the CDR3, the full variable domain is DVKVTQSSRYLVKRTGEKVFLECVQDMDHENMFWYRQDPGLGLRLIYFSYDVKMKEKGDIPEGYSVSREKKERFSLILESASTNQTSMYLCASSFLSEKLFFGSGTQLSVL.

The table lists this clonotype with many counts. The CDR3 DNA reads TGTGCCAGCAGTTACACTCCGGGACAGAGCGTAGGGCAGTACTTC. It yields the protein CASSYTPGQSVGQYF. The chain combines TRBV6-2 or TRBV6-3 with TRBJ2-7; 7 bases align to TRBD1. The CDR3 runs 15 residues. Germline-derived CDR1 and CDR2 are MNHEY and SVGEGT. With 2 bases clipped from V and 9 bases from J, the junction kept 13 bases outside the gene matches.

This chain uses TRBV5-1 with TRBJ2-1, with TRBD1 identical over 8 bases. This CDR3 contains 14 residues. V was pared by 4 bases and J by 8 bases, with 8 bases of the junction left unmatched. The germline V gene encodes CDR1 SGHRS and CDR2 YFSETQ. The chain's CDR3 is CASSAVDRADEQFF. DNA of the CDR3: TGCGCCAGCAGCGCGGTGGACAGGGCCGATGAGCAGTTCTTC.

This clonotype has just a few counts. The chain links TRBV7-9 to TRBJ2-7; D not certain. The germline V gene encodes CDR1 SEHNR and CDR2 FQNEAQ (reference sequence). The CDR3 is 15 residues long. Trimming pared 7 bases from V and 6 bases from J, leaving 22 bases between. The CDR3 spells CASTDLTMLGSEQYF. For the CDR3, the DNA is TGTGCCAGCACCGACCTTACTATGCTAGGTTCCGAGCAGTACTTC.

The V gene is TRBV12-3 or TRBV12-4, the J gene TRBJ2-2, with 9 bases aligning to TRBD2. V lost 4 bases and J lost 6; bases outside the gene matches: 6. The CDR3 length is 15 residues. The CDR3 DNA is TGTGCCAGCAGTTCGGGACTAGCCCTCTCCGGGGAGCTGTTTTTT. Translating it yields CASSSGLALSGELFF.

The chain carries TRBV2 and TRBJ1-5; D unclear. In germline, CDR1 is SNHLY, CDR2 FYNNEI. V lost 0 bases to trimming and J lost 6 bases, with 15 bases between them. The CDR3 is made up of 16 amino acids. The CDR3 here is CASSEARASFSQPQHF. In nucleotides, the CDR3 is TGTGCCAGCAGTGAAGCGCGGGCAAGCTTCAGTCAGCCCCAGCATTTT. Full variable domain (rest looked up from reference TRBV2 and TRBJ1-5): EPEVTQTPSHQVTQMGQEVILRCVPISNHLYFYWYRQILGQKVEFLVSFYNNEISEKSEIFDDQFSVERPDGSNFTLKIRSTKLEDSAMYFCASSEARASFSQPQHFGDGTRLSIL.

This clonotype has a handful of counts. V usage is TRBV27 and J usage is TRBJ2-3, with 7 bases matching TRBD1. Germline CDR1 is MNHEY and CDR2 is SMNVEV (reference sequence). The junction had 8 bases not matched to a gene; V was cut back by 5 bases and J by 6 bases. The CDR3 length is 14 residues. Here the CDR3 reads CASSTTTGEDTQYF. CDR3 DNA: TGTGCCAGCAGTACAACTACAGGGGAGGATACGCAGTATTTT.

This clonotype has a count of ten or more. The chain joins TRBV7-2 to TRBJ1-2; D is perhaps TRBD1 (6 bases). The V gene's germline CDR1 is SGHTA and CDR2 FQGNSA. Trimming pared 5 bases from V and 3 bases from J, leaving 19 bases between. There are 16 residues in the CDR3. The CDR3 reads CASSPSSGDDYYGYTF. CDR3 nucleotide sequence: TGTGCCAGCAGCCCTTCCTCAGGGGACGACTACTATGGCTACACCTTC.

This clonotype was found many times. V usage is TRBV19 and J usage is TRBJ2-1; perhaps D is TRBD1 or TRBD2 (5 bases each). Germline-derived CDR1 and CDR2 are LNHDA and SQIVND (reference sequence). The CDR3 runs to 15 residues. V was trimmed by 7 bases and J by 7 bases, leaving 20 bases between them. The CDR3 sequence: CASIGTASGWNEQFF. The CDR3 nucleotides read TGTGCCAGTATAGGGACGGCTAGTGGGTGGAATGAGCAGTTCTTC.

The chain links TRBV7-3 to TRBJ1-1; D is ambiguous. The CDR3 is 14 amino acids. Per the germline V gene, CDR1 is SGHTA and CDR2 is FQGTGA. The V end lost 2 bases, the J end lost 2 bases, and 9 bases lay between the germline ends. The CDR3 reads CASSLVAVNTEAFF. The CDR3 coding sequence is TGTGCCAGCAGCTTAGTGGCAGTCAACACTGAAGCTTTCTTT.

This clonotype showed up many times. The chain carries TRBV7-9 and TRBJ2-3; D call uncertain. V lost 2 bases and J 0 bases, leaving 9 bases between the germline ends. The CDR3 spans 15 residues. Germline V lookup: CDR1 SEHNR, CDR2 FQNEAQ (reference sequence). The CDR3 protein is CASSLTSESTDTQYF. CDR3 in DNA: TGTGCCAGCAGCTTAACCTCCGAAAGCACAGATACGCAGTATTTT.

This clonotype appeared once. The conserved final phenylalanine or tryptophan is absent from the CDR3, which likely points to a read error. V is TRBV6-2 or TRBV6-3 and J is TRBJ1-2; the D is unclear. Trimming took 5 bases from V and 5 from J, leaving 9 bases between them. Looked up from germline, CDR1 is MNHEY and CDR2 is SVGEGT. The CDR3 runs 12 residues. The CDR3 loop is CASSTDGYGYTY. As DNA, the CDR3 is TGTGCCAGCAGTACGGACGGTTATGGCTACACCTAC.

This clonotype showed up just a few times. The chain combines TRBV4-2 with TRBJ2-2; the match to TRBD1 covers 9 bases. CDR3 length: 15 residues. Trimming removed 1 base from V and 6 bases from J; junction bases left unmatched: 3. The germline V gene encodes CDR1 LGHNA and CDR2 YNFKEQ. As DNA, the CDR3 is TGTGCCAGCAGCCAAGGACAGGGGGATTCCGGGGAGCTGTTTTTT. It encodes CASSQGQGDSGELFF.

Only a few counts were recorded for this clonotype. This chain uses TRBV6-6 with TRBJ2-3; 9 bases agree with TRBD1. J lost 4 bases, V lost 6 bases, and 8 bases had no gene match. The germline V gene encodes CDR1 MNHNY and CDR2 SVGAGI (reference sequence). This CDR3 spans 15 amino acids. The CDR3 here is CASRTPGQGPDTQYF. The CDR3 DNA is TGTGCCAGCAGAACACCGGGACAGGGTCCAGATACGCAGTATTTT.

This clonotype was recorded many times. The V call is TRBV14, the J call TRBJ1-1; D is unresolved. Trimming cost V 2 bases and J 10 bases, with 20 bases left between them. CDR3 length equals 15 residues. CDR1 and CDR2 from the germline V gene are SGHDN and FVKESK. For the CDR3, the DNA is TGTGCCAGCAGCCAATCTTGGGTACTACCTGACGGAGCTTTCTTT. It is translated as CASSQSWVLPDGAFF. Supplemented by reference TRBV14 and TRBJ1-1, the full variable domain reads EAGVTQFPSHSVIEKGQTVTLRCDPISGHDNLYWYRRVMGKEIKFLLHFVKESKQDESGMPNNRFLAERTGGTYSTLKVQPAELEDSGVYFCASSQSWVLPDGAFFGQGTRLTVV.